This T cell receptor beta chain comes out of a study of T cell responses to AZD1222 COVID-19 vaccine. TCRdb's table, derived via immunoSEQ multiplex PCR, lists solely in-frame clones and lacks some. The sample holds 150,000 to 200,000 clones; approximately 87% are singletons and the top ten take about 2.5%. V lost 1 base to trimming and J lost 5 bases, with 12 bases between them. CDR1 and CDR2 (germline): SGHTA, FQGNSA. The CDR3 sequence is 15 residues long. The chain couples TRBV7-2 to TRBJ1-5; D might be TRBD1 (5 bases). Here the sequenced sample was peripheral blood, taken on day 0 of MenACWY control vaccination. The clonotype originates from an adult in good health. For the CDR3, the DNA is TGTGCCAGCAGCTTAGTGGGGGGGTTGGATCAGCCCCAGCATTTT. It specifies CASSLVGGLDQPQHF.